The 8 T cell receptor beta chains reported below all come from one sample, sequenced in a study of shared clonotypes between healthy human individuals. Clones were read by immunoSEQ multiplex PCR, and TCRdb kept only the in-frame ones, dropping some. The data contain 2 million to 2.5 million clones, more than 90% of them singletons. The sequenced material came from naive CD4+ T cells sorted from blood. Regarding subset: CD45RA+ positively selected. The receptors shown here come from a man in his late teens or twenties in good health.

This clone has a handful of counts. The rearrangement uses TRBV6-1 and TRBJ1-2; the match to TRBD1 covers 9 bases. The V and J ends lost 5 bases and 7 bases, in that order; junction bases with no gene match: 11. Germline CDR1 reads MNHNS; CDR2 reads SASEGT. The CDR3 length is 15 residues. The CDR3 sequence is CASSPSLQGARGYTF. The CDR3 region has the DNA TGTGCCAGCAGTCCATCCCTACAGGGGGCTCGTGGCTACACCTTC.

The chain uses TRBV18 and TRBJ2-3, with 7 positions matching TRBD2. Germline V gene sequence: CDR1 KGHSH, CDR2 LQKENI. The CDR3 loop spans 14 amino acids. The V gene end was trimmed by 3 bases and the J gene end by 5 bases; junction bases not matched to a gene: 5. The DNA of the CDR3 is TGTGCCAGCTCACCTGGACTAGACAAAGATACGCAGTATTTT. Translated: CASSPGLDKDTQYF.

The chain combines TRBV7-2 with TRBJ2-1, with 9 bases that match TRBD1. J was trimmed by 6 bases and V by 2 bases; bases with no gene match: 8. Germline assignment: CDR1 SGHTA and CDR2 FQGNSA. The length of the CDR3 is 16 residues. This chain's CDR3 is CASSLTRTGVRNEQFF. The CDR3 DNA reads as TGTGCCAGCAGCTTAACGAGGACAGGGGTTCGCAATGAGCAGTTCTTC. The entire variable domain, with the rest obtained from reference TRBV7-2 and TRBJ2-1, is as follows: GAGVSQSPSNKVTEKGKDVELRCDPISGHTALYWYRQSLGQGLEFLIYFQGNSAPDKSGLPSDRFSAERTGGSVSTLTIQRTQQEDSAVYLCASSLTRTGVRNEQFFGPGTRLTVL.

V gene TRBV5-4 combines with J gene TRBJ2-6; D possibly corresponds to TRBD1 (6 bases). Germline V CDR1 and CDR2: SGHNT, YYREEE (reference sequence). The V end was cut by 3 bases, the J end by 0 bases, with 16 bases between. The CDR3 is 18 residues long. The CDR3 DNA sequence: TGTGCCAGCAGCTATGGGCCGACAGGAAGCTCTGGGGCCAACGTCCTGACTTTC. It encodes CASSYGPTGSSGANVLTF.

Points on this clone: This same CDR3 is encoded by further DNA sequences in the sample. The gene calls are TRBV18 and TRBJ2-7, with a tentative D call TRBD1 (5 bases). Per the germline V gene, CDR1 is KGHSH and CDR2 is LQKENI. The V gene lost 3 bases and the J gene lost 0 bases, with 9 bases spanning the gap. This CDR3 is 14 amino acids long. The CDR3 nucleotides read TGTGCCAGCTCACCCTCCCAGGGCTCCTACGAGCAGTACTTC. This codes for CASSPSQGSYEQYF. The whole variable domain, filled in from reference TRBV18 and TRBJ2-7, reads NAGVMQNPRHLVRRRGQEARLRCSPMKGHSHVYWYRQLPEEGLKFMVYLQKENIIDESGMPKERFSAEFPKEGPSILRIQQVVRGDSAAYFCASSPSQGSYEQYFGPGTRLTVT.

This clone occurred once. The same CDR3 arises from other DNA sequences in this sample as well. The CDR3 spells CASSLDRGSEAFF. For the CDR3, the DNA is TGTGCCAGCAGCTTAGACAGGGGGTCTGAAGCTTTCTTT. J is TRBJ1-1 and V is TRBV11-2, with 7 bases that match TRBD1. There are 13 residues in the CDR3. Germline lookup yields CDR1 SGHAT and CDR2 FQNNGV. With V trimmed by 0 bases and J by 6 bases, 1 base remained unmatched.

V usage is TRBV5-1 and J usage is TRBJ2-3; D might be TRBD1 or TRBD2, each matching 5 bases. The V gene's germline CDR1 is SGHRS and CDR2 YFSETQ. The CDR3 sequence is 14 residues long. Trimming pared 4 bases from V and 2 bases from J, leaving 11 bases between. The CDR3 sequence is CASSRGRVTDTQYF. The CDR3, as DNA: TGCGCCAGCAGCCGGGGCCGGGTCACAGATACGCAGTATTTT. The full variable domain, in which reference TRBV5-1 and TRBJ2-3 provide the parts outside the CDR3, is KAGVTQTPRYLIKTRGQQVTLSCSPISGHRSVSWYQQTPGQGLQFLFEYFSETQRNKGNFPGRFSGRQFSNSRSEMNVSTLELGDSALYLCASSRGRVTDTQYFGPGTRLTVL.

The chain uses TRBV7-2 and TRBJ1-1; D unclear. V lost 1 base to trimming and J lost 11 bases, with 14 bases between them. CDR3 length equals 13 residues. Germline V gene sequence: CDR1 SGHTA, CDR2 FQGNSA. For the CDR3, the DNA is TGTGCCAGCAGCTTAGAGGAGCGTAGGGCGGCTTTCTTT. Residues: CASSLEERRAAFF. The full variable domain, its missing parts supplied by reference TRBV7-2 and TRBJ1-1, is GAGVSQSPSNKVTEKGKDVELRCDPISGHTALYWYRQSLGQGLEFLIYFQGNSAPDKSGLPSDRFSAERTGGSVSTLTIQRTQQEDSAVYLCASSLEERRAAFFGQGTRLTVV.